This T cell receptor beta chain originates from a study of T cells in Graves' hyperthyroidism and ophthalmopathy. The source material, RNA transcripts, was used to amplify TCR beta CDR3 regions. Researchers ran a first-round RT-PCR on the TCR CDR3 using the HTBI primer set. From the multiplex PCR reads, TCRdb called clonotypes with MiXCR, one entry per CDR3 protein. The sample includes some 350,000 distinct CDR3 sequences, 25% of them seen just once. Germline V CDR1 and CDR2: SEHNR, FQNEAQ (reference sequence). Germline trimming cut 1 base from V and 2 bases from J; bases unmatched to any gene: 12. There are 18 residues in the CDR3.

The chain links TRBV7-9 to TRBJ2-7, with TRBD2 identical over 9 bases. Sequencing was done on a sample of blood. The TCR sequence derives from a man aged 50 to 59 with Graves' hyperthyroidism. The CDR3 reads CASSLEGLAGISTYEQYF. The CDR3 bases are TGTGCCAGCAGCTTAGAGGGCCTAGCGGGAATAAGTACCTACGAGCAGTACTTC.